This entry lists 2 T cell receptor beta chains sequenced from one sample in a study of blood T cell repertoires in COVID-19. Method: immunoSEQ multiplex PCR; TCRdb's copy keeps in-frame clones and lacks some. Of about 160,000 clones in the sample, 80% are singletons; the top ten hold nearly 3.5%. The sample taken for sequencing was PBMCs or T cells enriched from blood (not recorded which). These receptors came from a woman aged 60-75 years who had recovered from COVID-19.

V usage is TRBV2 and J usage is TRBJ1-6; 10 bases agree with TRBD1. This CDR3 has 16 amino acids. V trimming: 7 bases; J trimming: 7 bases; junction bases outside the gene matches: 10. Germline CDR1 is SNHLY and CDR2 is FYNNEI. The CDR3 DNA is TGTGCCAGCAAGTCCCGCTTGACAGGGGGCAATTCACCCCTCCACTTT. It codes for CASKSRLTGGNSPLHF.

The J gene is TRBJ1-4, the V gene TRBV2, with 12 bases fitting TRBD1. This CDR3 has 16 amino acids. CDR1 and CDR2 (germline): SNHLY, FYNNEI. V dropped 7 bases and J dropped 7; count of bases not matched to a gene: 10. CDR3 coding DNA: TGTGCCAGCATCAGCCGGGACAGGGGGCAAACTGAAAAACTGTTTTTT. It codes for CASISRDRGQTEKLFF.